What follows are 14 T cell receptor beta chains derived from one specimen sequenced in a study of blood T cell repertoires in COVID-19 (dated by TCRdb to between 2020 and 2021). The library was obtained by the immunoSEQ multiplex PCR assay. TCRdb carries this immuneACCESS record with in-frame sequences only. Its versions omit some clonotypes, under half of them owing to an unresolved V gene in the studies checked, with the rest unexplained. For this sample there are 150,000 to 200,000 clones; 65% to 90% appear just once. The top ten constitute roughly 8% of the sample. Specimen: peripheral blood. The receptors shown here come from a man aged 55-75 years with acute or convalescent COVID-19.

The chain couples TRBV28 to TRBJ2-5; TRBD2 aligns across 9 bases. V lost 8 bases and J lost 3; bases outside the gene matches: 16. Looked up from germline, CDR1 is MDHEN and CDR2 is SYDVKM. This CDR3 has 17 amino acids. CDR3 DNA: TGTGCCAGCGGGGTCCCCGCCCTAGCGGGACTAAAAGAGACCCAGTACTTC. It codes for CASGVPALAGLKETQYF. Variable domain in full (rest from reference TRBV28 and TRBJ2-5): DVKVTQSSRYLVKRTGEKVFLECVQDMDHENMFWYRQDPGLGLRLIYFSYDVKMKEKGDIPEGYSVSREKKERFSLILESASTNQTSMYLCASGVPALAGLKETQYFGPGTRLLVL.

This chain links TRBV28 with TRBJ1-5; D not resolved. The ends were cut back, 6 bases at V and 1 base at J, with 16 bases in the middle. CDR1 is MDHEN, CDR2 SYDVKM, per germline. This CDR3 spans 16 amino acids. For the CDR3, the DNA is TGTGCCAGCAGGCCAGCCCGCGGGTGGAGCAATCAGCCCCAGCATTTT. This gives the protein CASRPARGWSNQPQHF.

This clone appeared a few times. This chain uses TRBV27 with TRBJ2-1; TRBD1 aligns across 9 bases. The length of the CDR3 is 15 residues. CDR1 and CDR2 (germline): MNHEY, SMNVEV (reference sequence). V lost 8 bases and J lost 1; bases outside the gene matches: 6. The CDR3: CASGGTGKSYNEQFF. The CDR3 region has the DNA TGTGCCAGCGGGGGGACAGGGAAATCCTACAATGAGCAGTTCTTC.

CDR3 loop: CASSHTGLAGVDTQYF. CDR3 bases: TGTGCCAGCAGCCACACTGGACTAGCGGGAGTAGATACGCAGTATTTT. The gene calls are TRBV9 and TRBJ2-3; 13 bases line up with TRBD2. The CDR3 spans 16 residues. Germline trimming cut 4 bases from V and 5 bases from J; bases unmatched to any gene: 7. CDR1 SGDLS and CDR2 YYNGEE come from the germline V gene.

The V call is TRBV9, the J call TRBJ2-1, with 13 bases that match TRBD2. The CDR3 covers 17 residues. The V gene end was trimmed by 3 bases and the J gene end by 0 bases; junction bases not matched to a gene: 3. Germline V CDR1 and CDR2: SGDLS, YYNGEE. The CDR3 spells CASSEGTSGISYNEQFF. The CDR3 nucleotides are TGTGCCAGCAGCGAAGGGACTAGCGGGATCTCCTACAATGAGCAGTTCTTC.

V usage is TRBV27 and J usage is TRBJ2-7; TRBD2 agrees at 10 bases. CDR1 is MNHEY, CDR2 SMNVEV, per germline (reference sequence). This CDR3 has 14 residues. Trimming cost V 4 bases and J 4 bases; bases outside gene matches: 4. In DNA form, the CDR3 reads TGTGCCAGCAGTTCGGGACTAGCGCGATACGAGCAGTACTTC. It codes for CASSSGLARYEQYF.

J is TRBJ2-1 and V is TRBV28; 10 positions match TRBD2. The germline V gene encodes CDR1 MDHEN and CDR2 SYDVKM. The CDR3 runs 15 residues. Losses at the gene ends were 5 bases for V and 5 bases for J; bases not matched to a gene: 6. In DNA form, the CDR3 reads TGTGCCAGCAGTCCTAGCGGGAGCGGGAACAATGAGCAGTTCTTC. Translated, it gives CASSPSGSGNNEQFF. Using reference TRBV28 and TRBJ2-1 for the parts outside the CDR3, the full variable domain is DVKVTQSSRYLVKRTGEKVFLECVQDMDHENMFWYRQDPGLGLRLIYFSYDVKMKEKGDIPEGYSVSREKKERFSLILESASTNQTSMYLCASSPSGSGNNEQFFGPGTRLTVL.

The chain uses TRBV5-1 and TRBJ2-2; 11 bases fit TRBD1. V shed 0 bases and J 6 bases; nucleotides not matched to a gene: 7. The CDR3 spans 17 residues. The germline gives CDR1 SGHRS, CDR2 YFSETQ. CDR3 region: CASSLAALGQGAGELFF. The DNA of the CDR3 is TGCGCCAGCAGCTTGGCCGCATTGGGACAGGGGGCCGGGGAGCTGTTTTTT.

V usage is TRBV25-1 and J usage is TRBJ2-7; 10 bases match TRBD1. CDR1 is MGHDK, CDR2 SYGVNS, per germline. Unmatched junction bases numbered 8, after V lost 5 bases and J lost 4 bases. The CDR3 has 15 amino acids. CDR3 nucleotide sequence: TGTGCCAGCAGTCAGGGACAGGGGTGGGGATACGAGCAGTACTTC. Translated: CASSQGQGWGYEQYF.

CDR3 sequence reads: CSGWTEMNTEAFF. DNA for the CDR3: TGCAGCGGGTGGACAGAAATGAACACTGAAGCTTTCTTT. This rearrangement joins TRBV29-1 to TRBJ1-1; a possible D gene is TRBD1 (6 bases). Germline CDR1 is SQVTM and CDR2 is ANQGSEA. The CDR3 contains 13 residues. The V end was cut by 7 bases, the J end by 0 bases, with 12 bases between.

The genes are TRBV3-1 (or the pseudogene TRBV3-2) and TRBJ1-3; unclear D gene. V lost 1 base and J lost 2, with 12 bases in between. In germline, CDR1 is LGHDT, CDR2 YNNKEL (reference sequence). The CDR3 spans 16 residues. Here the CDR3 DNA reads TGTGCCAGCAGCCAAGGGTCTCCGGGAACTGGAAACACCATATATTTT. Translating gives CASSQGSPGTGNTIYF.

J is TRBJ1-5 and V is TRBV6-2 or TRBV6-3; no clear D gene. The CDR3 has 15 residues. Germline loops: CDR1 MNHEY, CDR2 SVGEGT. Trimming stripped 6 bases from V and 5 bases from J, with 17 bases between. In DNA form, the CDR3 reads TGTGCCAGCAGCCGGTGGCTGGCTTCAGATCAGCCCCAGCATTTT. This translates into CASSRWLASDQPQHF.

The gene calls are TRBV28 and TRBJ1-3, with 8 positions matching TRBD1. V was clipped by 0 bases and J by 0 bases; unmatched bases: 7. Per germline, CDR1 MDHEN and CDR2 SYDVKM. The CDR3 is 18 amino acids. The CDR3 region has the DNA TGTGCCAGCAGTTTATGGGGGGACAGGTTATACTCTGGAAACACCATATATTTT. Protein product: CASSLWGDRLYSGNTIYF.

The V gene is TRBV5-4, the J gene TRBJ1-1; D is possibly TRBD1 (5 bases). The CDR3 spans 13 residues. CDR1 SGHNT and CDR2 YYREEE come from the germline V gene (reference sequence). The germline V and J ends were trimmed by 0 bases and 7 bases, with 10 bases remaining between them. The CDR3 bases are TGTGCCAGCAGCTTGGGGACCAGGGATGAAGCTTTCTTT. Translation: CASSLGTRDEAFF. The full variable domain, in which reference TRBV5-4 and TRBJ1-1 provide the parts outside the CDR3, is ETGVTQSPTHLIKTRGQQVTLRCSSQSGHNTVSWYQQALGQGPQFIFQYYREEENGRGNFPPRFSGLQFPNYSSELNVNALELDDSALYLCASSLGTRDEAFFGQGTRLTVV.